This record concerns one TCR beta chain sequence. Its antigen is undetermined. The data are from a study of vaccination effects on CD4 cells after COVID-19. The CDR3 loop spans 18 amino acids. V lost 0 bases and J lost 0, with 13 bases in between. CDR1 is SGHRS and CDR2 is YFSETQ in the germline V gene. ViraFEST assay sequencing came after antigen-specific CD4+ T cells were expanded with viral peptide pools. Isolation of CD4+ T cells took place after about nine days of culture. Nucleocapsid antibodies stayed negative before and after vaccination, showing no earlier SARS-CoV-2 infection. Produced via immunoSEQ multiplex PCR; TCRdb's table is partial and in-frame only. The table has over 60,000 clones, around 77% seen once.

The chain combines TRBV5-1 with TRBJ2-6; possibly TRBD1 for D (5 bases). The origin of this receptor is a human donor who received a COVID-19 vaccine. This specimen consisted of CD4+ T cells from PBMCs cultured with HCoV-NL63 spike peptides, obtained before COVID-19 vaccination. This chain's CDR3 is CASSLAQQANSGANVLTF. CDR3 nucleotides: TGCGCCAGCAGCTTGGCCCAACAGGCAAACTCTGGGGCCAACGTCCTGACTTTC.